This TCR beta chain was found in a study of blood T cell repertoires in COVID-19 (dated by TCRdb to the early 2020s). General notes on the study: Samples from collaborators originated in the United States, Italy and Spain and spanned both the acute and convalescent phases of COVID-19. The prospective study material was composed of cDNA or gDNA derived from T cells, B-cell-depleted T cells, or PBMCs. Subjects who had been exposed to COVID-19, were actively infected with it, or had recovered from it provided the deeply sampled blood TCRbeta repertoires that made up the dataset. The repertoires were made available in a free public database intended to serve as a resource for research on the immune response to SARS-CoV-2. Samples were obtained from the ongoing ImmuneRACE study (first 160 participants) and from over a thousand subjects provided by 6 global collaborators. Sample metadata almost always included a de-identified subject ID, COVID-19 status, age in years and sex. Where HLA class I and class II types were available, the types were taken from metadata supplied by the sample provider, not from assay-based typing.

The paper's findings and limits, for the study overall: How much clinical and demographic metadata was included differed by source and by participant, and the metadata was provided uncurated.

Whole blood was collected in K2EDTA tubes by collaborating institutions according to the institutions' own protocols. For TCRbeta analysis, collaborators shipped samples as frozen whole blood, isolated PBMCs, or DNA extracted from either of those sample types. TCRbeta CDR3 regions were amplified from genomic DNA using the immunoSEQ Assay, a bias-controlled multiplex PCR. As for the authors' bioinformatics: The number of nucleated cells in each sample was estimated by amplification of reference gene primers within the assay. Sequence reads were collapsed and filtered to measure the absolute abundance of every unique TCRbeta CDR3 rearrangement. Productive Simpson clonality was computed per sample as the square root of Simpson's diversity index over productive rearrangements. Imported from immuneACCESS, the table was reduced by TCRdb to in-frame sequences with V and J called. These copies leave out some clones; in studies compared against another copy, an unresolved V gene accounts for under half, and the cause of the remainder is not known. For V, J and clone size, that table is used; D and trimming come from the DNA. This sample holds about 55,000 clones; 90% were observed only once. Of the sample, roughly 15% is held by the ten largest clones.

CDR1 and CDR2, per the germline V gene, are SGHDT and YYEEEE. CDR3 length: 13 amino acids, cysteine to phenylalanine. Only CDR3 DNA remains: 39 bases, in frame from the first base. Trimming at the junction amounts to 4 bases on V and 7 bases on J, and the germline ends lie 15 bases apart. As concerns this clone: Its antigen target is currently unknown. The input lacks base qualities; no much larger clone sits a single base away.

Material for sequencing was peripheral blood. This TCR was sampled from an elderly man with acute or convalescent COVID-19. The V and J segments used are TRBV5-6 and TRBJ2-7; 6 matching bases give a weak D call of TRBD2. At the DNA level, the sequence is TGTGCCAGCAGCCGCCGGAGGGCAGGGGAGCAGTACTTC. This codes for CASSRRRAGEQYF.